This T cell receptor beta chain emerged from a study of early T cells in non-severe SARS-CoV-2 infection. Study details: Unsorted whole blood bulk RNA was sequenced, with unpaired chains.

Study observations and caveats: Using VDJdb, the matching emphasized anti-spike CD8 responses while missing private and CD4 specificities.

This clonotype came up a few times. The antigen remains unidentified. Researchers tagged individual cDNA molecules with unique molecular identifiers. TCRdb processed the 5' RACE reads anew with MiXCR; each CDR3 protein has one entry. The table has some 62,000 distinct CDR3 sequences, almost 9.5% seen once; the top ten hold about 1.2%. The CDR3 sequence is 15 residues long. CDR1 and CDR2 from the germline V gene are DFQATT and SNEGSKA (reference sequence). V lost 0 bases, J lost 4 bases, and 12 bases lay in between. This rearrangement joins TRBV20-1 to TRBJ2-2, with TRBD1 as a possible D gene (6 bases). Sequencing was carried out using whole blood. The sequence was collected from an adult who was a healthcare worker with PCR-confirmed SARS-CoV-2 infection or an uninfected control (not recorded which). Written as DNA, the CDR3 is TGCAGTGCTAGAGAAGGGCAGGGGACCACCGGGGAGCTGTTTTTT. As protein: CSAREGQGTTGELFF.